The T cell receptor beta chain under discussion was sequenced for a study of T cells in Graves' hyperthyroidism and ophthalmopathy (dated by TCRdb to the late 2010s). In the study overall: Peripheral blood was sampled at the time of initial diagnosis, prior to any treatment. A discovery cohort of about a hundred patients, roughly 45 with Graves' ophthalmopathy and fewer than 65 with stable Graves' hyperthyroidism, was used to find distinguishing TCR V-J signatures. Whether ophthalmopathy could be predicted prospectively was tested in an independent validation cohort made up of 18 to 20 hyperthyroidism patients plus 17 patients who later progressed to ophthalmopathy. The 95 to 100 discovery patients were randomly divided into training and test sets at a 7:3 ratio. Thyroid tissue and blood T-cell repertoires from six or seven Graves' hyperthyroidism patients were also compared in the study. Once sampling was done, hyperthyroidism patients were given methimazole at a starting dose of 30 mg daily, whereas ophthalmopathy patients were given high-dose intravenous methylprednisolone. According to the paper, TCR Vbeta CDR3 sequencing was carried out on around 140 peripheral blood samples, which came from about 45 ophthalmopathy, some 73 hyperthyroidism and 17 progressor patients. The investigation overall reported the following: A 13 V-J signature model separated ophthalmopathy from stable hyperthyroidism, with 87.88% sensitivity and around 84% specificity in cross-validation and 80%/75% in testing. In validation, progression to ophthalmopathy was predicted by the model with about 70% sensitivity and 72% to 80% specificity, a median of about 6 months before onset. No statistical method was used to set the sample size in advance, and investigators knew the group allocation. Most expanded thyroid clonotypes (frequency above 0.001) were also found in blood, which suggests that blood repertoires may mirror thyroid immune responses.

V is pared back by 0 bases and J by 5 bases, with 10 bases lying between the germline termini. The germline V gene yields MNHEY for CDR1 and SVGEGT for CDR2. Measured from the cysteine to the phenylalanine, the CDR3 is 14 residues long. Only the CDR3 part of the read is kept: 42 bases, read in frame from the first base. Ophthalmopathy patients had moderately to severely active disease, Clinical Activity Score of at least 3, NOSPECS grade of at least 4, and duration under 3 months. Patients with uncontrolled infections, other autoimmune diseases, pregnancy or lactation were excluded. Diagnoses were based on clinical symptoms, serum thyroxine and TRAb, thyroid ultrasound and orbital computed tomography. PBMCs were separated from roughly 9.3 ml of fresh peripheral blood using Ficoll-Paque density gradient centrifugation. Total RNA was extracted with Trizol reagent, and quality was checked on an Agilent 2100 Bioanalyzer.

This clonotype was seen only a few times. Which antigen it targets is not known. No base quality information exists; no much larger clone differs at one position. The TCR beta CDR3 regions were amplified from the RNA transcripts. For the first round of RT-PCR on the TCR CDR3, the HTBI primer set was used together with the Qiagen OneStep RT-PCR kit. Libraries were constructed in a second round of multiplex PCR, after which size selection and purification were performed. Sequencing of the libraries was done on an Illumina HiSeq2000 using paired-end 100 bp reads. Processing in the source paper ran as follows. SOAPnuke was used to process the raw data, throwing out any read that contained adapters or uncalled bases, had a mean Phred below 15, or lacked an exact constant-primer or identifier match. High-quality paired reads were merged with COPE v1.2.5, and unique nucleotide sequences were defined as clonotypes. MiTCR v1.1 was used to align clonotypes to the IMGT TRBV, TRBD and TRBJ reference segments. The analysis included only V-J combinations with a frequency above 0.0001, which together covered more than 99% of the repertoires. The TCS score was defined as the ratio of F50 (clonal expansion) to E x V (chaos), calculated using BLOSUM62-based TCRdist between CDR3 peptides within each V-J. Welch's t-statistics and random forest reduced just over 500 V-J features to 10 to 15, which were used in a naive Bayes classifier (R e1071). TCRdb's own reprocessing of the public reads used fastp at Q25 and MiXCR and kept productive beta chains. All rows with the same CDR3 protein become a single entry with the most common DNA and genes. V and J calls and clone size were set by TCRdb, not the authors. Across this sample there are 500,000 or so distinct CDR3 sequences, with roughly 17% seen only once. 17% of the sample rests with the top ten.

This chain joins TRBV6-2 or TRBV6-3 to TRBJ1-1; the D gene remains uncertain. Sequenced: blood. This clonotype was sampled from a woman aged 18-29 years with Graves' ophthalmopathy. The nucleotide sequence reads TGTGCCAGCAGTTACTCCTTCTCGGAGACTGAAGCTTTCTTT. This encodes CASSYSFSETEAFF.